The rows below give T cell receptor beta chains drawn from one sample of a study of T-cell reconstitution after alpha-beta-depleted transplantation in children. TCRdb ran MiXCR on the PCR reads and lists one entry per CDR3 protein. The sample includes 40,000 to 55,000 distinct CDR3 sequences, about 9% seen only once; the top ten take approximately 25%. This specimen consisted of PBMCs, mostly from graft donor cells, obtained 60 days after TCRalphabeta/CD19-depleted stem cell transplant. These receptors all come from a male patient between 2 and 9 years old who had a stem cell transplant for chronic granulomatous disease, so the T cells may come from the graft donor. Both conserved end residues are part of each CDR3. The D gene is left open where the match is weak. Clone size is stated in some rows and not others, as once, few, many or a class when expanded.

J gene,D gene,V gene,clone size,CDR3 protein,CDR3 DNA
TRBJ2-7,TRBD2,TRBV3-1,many,CASSPYGTSATYEQYF,TGTGCCAGCAGCCCTTACGGGACTAGCGCTACCTACGAGCAGTACTTC
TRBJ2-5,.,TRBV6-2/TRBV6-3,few,CASRAARDQETQYF,TGTGCCAGCAGAGCCGCCCGGGACCAAGAGACCCAGTACTTC
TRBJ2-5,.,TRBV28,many,CASSVALETQYF,TGTGCCAGCAGTGTAGCGCTGGAGACCCAGTACTTC
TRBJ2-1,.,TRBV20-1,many,CSARWQTFEQFF,TGCAGTGCTAGGTGGCAGACCTTTGAGCAGTTCTTC
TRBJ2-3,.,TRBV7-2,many,CASSLAPTDTQYF,TGTGCCAGCAGCTTAGCCCCCACAGATACGCAGTATTTT
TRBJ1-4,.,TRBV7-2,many,CASSLQRQRSNEKLFF,TGTGCCAGCAGCTTACAACGACAGCGATCTAATGAAAAACTGTTTTTT
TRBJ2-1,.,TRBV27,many,CASMGDWGDNEQFF,TGTGCCAGCATGGGGGACTGGGGCGACAATGAGCAGTTCTTC
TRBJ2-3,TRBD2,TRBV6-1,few,CASRDSLAVTDTQYF,TGTGCCAGCCGTGACAGCCTAGCGGTGACAGATACGCAGTATTTT
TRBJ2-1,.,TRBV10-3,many,CAIKGREVNEQFF,TGTGCCATCAAGGGCAGGGAGGTCAATGAGCAGTTCTTC
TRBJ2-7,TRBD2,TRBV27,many,CASSPSGTYEQYF,TGTGCCAGCAGTCCTAGCGGGACCTACGAGCAGTACTTC
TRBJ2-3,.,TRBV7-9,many,CASSLAGDTDTQYF,TGTGCCAGCAGCTTAGCGGGAGACACAGATACGCAGTATTTT
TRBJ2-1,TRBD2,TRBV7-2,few,CASSLGIAGHSRKQFF,TGTGCCAGCAGCTTAGGGATAGCGGGACATTCAAGGAAGCAGTTCTTC
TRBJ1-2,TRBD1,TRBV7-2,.,CASSFTGTGPPSTF,TGTGCCAGCAGCTTTACCGGGACAGGGCCCCCATCCACCTTC
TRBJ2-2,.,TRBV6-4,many,CASSDRGTGELFF,TGTGCCAGCAGTGACAGGGGCACCGGGGAGCTGTTTTTT
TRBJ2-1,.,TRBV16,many,CASSQSLGPEQFF,TGTGCCAGCAGCCAATCTTTAGGGCCAGAGCAGTTCTTC
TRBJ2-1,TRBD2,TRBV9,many,CASSVSARREGQNNEQFF,TGTGCCAGCAGCGTATCGGCTAGGCGGGAGGGCCAAAACAATGAGCAGTTCTTC
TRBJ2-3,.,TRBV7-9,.,CASSRPSGREIDTQYF,TGTGCCAGCAGCCGCCCCTCGGGACGGGAGATAGATACGCAGTATTTT
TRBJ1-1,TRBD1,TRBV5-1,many,CASTPQGFHFRNTEAFF,TGCGCCAGCACCCCACAGGGGTTCCACTTCCGGAACACTGAAGCTTTCTTT
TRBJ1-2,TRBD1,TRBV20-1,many,CSASVRDRVHGYTF,TGCAGTGCTAGTGTGAGGGACAGGGTCCATGGCTACACCTTC
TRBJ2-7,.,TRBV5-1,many,CASSLASTSYEQYF,TGCGCCAGCAGCTTGGCGAGCACCTCCTACGAGCAGTACTTC
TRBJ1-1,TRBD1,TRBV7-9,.,CASSLGGTGGAEAFF,TGTGCCAGCAGCTTAGGAGGGACAGGGGGGGCTGAAGCTTTCTTT
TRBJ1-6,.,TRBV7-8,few,CASSPSSSSYNSPLHF,TGTGCCAGCAGCCCTTCGTCGAGCTCCTATAATTCACCCCTCCACTTT
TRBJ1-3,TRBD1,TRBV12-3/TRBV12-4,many,CASRPGQSSGNTIYF,TGTGCCAGCAGGCCGGGACAGAGCTCTGGAAACACCATATATTTT
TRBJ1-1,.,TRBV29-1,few,CSVEKAGTEAFF,TGCAGCGTTGAAAAGGCGGGCACTGAAGCTTTCTTT
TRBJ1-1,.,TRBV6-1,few,CASSDRGAGEAFF,TGTGCCAGCAGTGACAGGGGCGCGGGTGAAGCTTTCTTT
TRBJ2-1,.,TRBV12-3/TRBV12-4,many,CASSAGGQPYNEQFF,TGTGCCAGCAGTGCCGGGGGTCAGCCCTACAATGAGCAGTTCTTC
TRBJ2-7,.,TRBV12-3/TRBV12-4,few,CASSPRTASSYEQYF,TGTGCCAGCAGTCCTCGGACAGCTAGCTCCTACGAGCAGTACTTC